The 10 T cell receptor beta chains given below trace back to one sample, sequenced in a study of cytomegalovirus exposure and HLA in healthy donors. Both 60 Vbeta primers and 13 Jbeta primers went into the PCR. Generated by immunoSEQ multiplex PCR, the TCRdb table keeps only in-frame clones and is missing some. Of tens of thousands of clones in the sample, around three quarters were seen once. What was sequenced was PBMCs. The receptors stem from a male donor in good health and CMV-seronegative.

The chain joins TRBV7-9 to TRBJ2-1, with TRBD1 identical over 7 bases. In germline, CDR1 is SEHNR, CDR2 FQNEAQ (reference sequence). Trimming cost V 6 bases and J 2 bases; bases outside gene matches: 7. The CDR3 length is 15 residues. CDR3 in DNA: TGTGCCAGCAGTCCACAGGGGTCTGCCTACAATGAGCAGTTCTTC. Translation: CASSPQGSAYNEQFF.

The J gene is TRBJ2-2, the V gene TRBV9, with D unclear. The CDR3 runs to 15 residues. Trimming stripped 2 bases from V and 0 bases from J, with 8 bases between. Germline CDR1 SGDLS, CDR2 YYNGEE. In DNA, the CDR3 is TGTGCCAGCAGCGTTGGGCAACCGAACACCGGGGAGCTGTTTTTT. Amino acids: CASSVGQPNTGELFF.

J is TRBJ2-5 and V is TRBV4-3, with 7 bases aligning to TRBD1. Germline V gene lookup returns CDR1 LGHNA and CDR2 YSLEER. The CDR3 loop spans 15 amino acids. V lost 0 bases and J lost 3; bases outside the gene matches: 4. CDR3 nucleotides: TGCGCCAGCAGCCAAGAAGCGACAGGGAAAGAGACCCAGTACTTC. Translation: CASSQEATGKETQYF.

There are a few counts of this clone. V gene TRBV11-2 combines with J gene TRBJ1-1; D might be TRBD1 (6 bases). There are 15 residues in the CDR3. Trimming cost V 2 bases and J 1 base, with 11 bases left between them. CDR1 is SGHAT and CDR2 is FQNNGV in the germline V gene. CDR3 sequence reads: CASSLPGQRNTEAFF. CDR3 DNA: TGTGCCAGCAGCTTACCGGGACAACGGAACACTGAAGCTTTCTTT.

The J gene is TRBJ2-3, the V gene TRBV7-2; 14 bases map to TRBD2. This CDR3 is 17 amino acids long. In germline, CDR1 is SGHTA, CDR2 FQGNSA. The ends lost 4 bases at V and 3 bases at J; junction bases unmatched: 6. This CDR3 reads CASSSGTSGRGTDTQYF. CDR3 in DNA: TGTGCCAGCAGCTCCGGGACTAGCGGGAGAGGGACAGATACGCAGTATTTT. The full variable domain, rest sourced from reference TRBV7-2 and TRBJ2-3, is GAGVSQSPSNKVTEKGKDVELRCDPISGHTALYWYRQSLGQGLEFLIYFQGNSAPDKSGLPSDRFSAERTGGSVSTLTIQRTQQEDSAVYLCASSSGTSGRGTDTQYFGPGTRLTVL.

The V gene is TRBV6-4, the J gene TRBJ2-1; TRBD2 matches at 10 bases. Looked up from germline, CDR1 is MRHNA and CDR2 is SNTAGT. With V trimmed by 3 bases and J by 6 bases, 2 bases remained unmatched. The CDR3 spans 14 residues. The CDR3 reads CASSEAGGPNEQFF. The DNA for the CDR3 is TGTGCCAGCAGTGAAGCGGGGGGGCCCAATGAGCAGTTCTTC.

This chain joins TRBV4-3 and TRBJ1-2; weak D call: TRBD1 (6 bases). Germline lookup yields CDR1 LGHNA and CDR2 YSLEER. V was cut by 0 bases and J by 4 bases, with 15 bases left in between. This CDR3 spans 16 amino acids. The CDR3 loop reads CASSQDRIGQIYGYTF. The CDR3 DNA follows: TGCGCCAGCAGCCAAGACCGGATAGGACAGATCTATGGCTACACCTTC.

The chain has TRBV11-3 and TRBJ1-1, with D hard to call. Germline V gene data show CDR1 as SGHNT and CDR2 as YENEEA. This CDR3 is 13 amino acids long. V was shortened by 5 bases and J by 4 bases, with 11 bases between the two germline ends. The CDR3 DNA follows: TGTGCCAGCAGCCTTATGCGGGTCACTGAAGCTTTCTTT. Translating gives CASSLMRVTEAFF. The full variable domain, with the rest looked up from reference TRBV11-3 and TRBJ1-1, is EAGVVQSPRYKIIEKKQPVAFWCNPISGHNTLYWYLQNLGQGPELLIRYENEEAVDDSQLPKDRFSAERLKGVDSTLKIQPAELGDSAVYLCASSLMRVTEAFFGQGTRLTVV.

V and J are TRBV5-6 and TRBJ2-1; TRBD2 is a possible D gene (5 bases). This CDR3 region has 14 residues. CDR1 and CDR2 from the germline V gene are SGHDT and YYEEEE. V was clipped by 0 bases and J by 3 bases, with 7 bases between them. The CDR3 reads CASSLAEGYNEQFF. The CDR3 DNA is TGTGCCAGCAGCTTGGCAGAGGGCTACAATGAGCAGTTCTTC.

V is TRBV19 and J is TRBJ1-1; 8 bases line up with TRBD1. The CDR3 is 16 residues long. The V segment lost 6 bases and the J segment 5 bases; nucleotides outside the gene matches: 14. In germline, CDR1 is LNHDA, CDR2 SQIVND (reference sequence). The CDR3 region has the DNA TGTGCCAGTAGGGTCAGGGGGCGGGCGGGCCAAACTGAAGCTTTCTTT. This codes for CASRVRGRAGQTEAFF.